This passage covers 14 T cell receptor beta chains from one sample sequenced in a study of blood T cell repertoires in COVID-19. TCRdb's copy holds only in-frame clones and misses some; the assay was immunoSEQ multiplex PCR. The table records about 370,000 clones, almost 90% of them present only once. The sequenced sample consisted of peripheral blood. These receptors were obtained from a man younger than 35 with active or convalescent COVID-19.

The chain uses TRBV11-2 and TRBJ1-2; 9 bases agree with TRBD1. The V and J ends lost 0 bases and 5 bases, in that order; junction bases with no gene match: 7. The CDR3 spans 16 residues. In germline, CDR1 is SGHAT, CDR2 FQNNGV. CDR3 sequence (DNA): TGTGCCAGCAGCTTAGATCTAACAGGGGGCCTATATGGCTACACCTTC. Its translation is CASSLDLTGGLYGYTF.

This clone was found many times. V gene TRBV6-4 combines with J gene TRBJ2-6; D is perhaps TRBD1 (6 bases). Between the trimmed V and J ends, which lost 2 bases and 0 bases, there was a span of 8 bases. The CDR3 totals 16 residues. The germline V gene has CDR1 MRHNA and CDR2 SNTAGT. CDR3 bases: TGTGCCAGCAGTGACGAAGGGGGCTCTGGGGCCAACGTCCTGACTTTC. Protein product: CASSDEGGSGANVLTF.

V usage is TRBV29-1 and J usage is TRBJ2-3; D may be TRBD1 (8 bases). The V end was cut by 8 bases, the J end by 0 bases, with 18 bases between. Germline V lookup: CDR1 SQVTM, CDR2 ANQGSEA. The CDR3 has 15 residues. DNA for the CDR3: TGCAGCCCGCGGGGGACAGGCCCAAGCACAGATACGCAGTATTTT. This sequence encodes CSPRGTGPSTDTQYF.

V usage is TRBV18 and J usage is TRBJ1-1, with 10 nucleotides matching TRBD1. The CDR3 is 16 amino acids. The germline CDR1 and CDR2 sequences are KGHSH and LQKENI. The V segment lost 3 bases and the J segment 0 bases; nucleotides outside the gene matches: 4. The CDR3 DNA reads TGTGCCAGCTCACCGGACAGGGGGGCGTTGAACACTGAAGCTTTCTTT. It is translated as CASSPDRGALNTEAFF.

There are a few counts of this clone. The CDR3 sequence: CASSQDWEPGEHGYTF. CDR3 DNA sequence: TGTGCCAGCAGCCAAGATTGGGAGCCAGGGGAGCATGGCTACACCTTC. The chain links TRBV4-2 to TRBJ1-2, with D tentatively TRBD1 (6 bases). Trimming took 0 bases from V and 6 from J, leaving 17 bases between them. The germline CDR1 and CDR2 sequences are LGHNA and YNFKEQ. This CDR3 contains 16 residues.

This sequence joins TRBV18 and TRBJ1-1; no clear D gene. CDR1 and CDR2 from the germline V gene are KGHSH and LQKENI. The CDR3 is made up of 16 amino acids. V was shortened by 0 bases and J by 0 bases, with 11 bases between the two germline ends. CDR3 residues: CASSPPGRLVNTEAFF. DNA of the CDR3: TGTGCCAGCTCACCACCGGGGAGGCTGGTGAACACTGAAGCTTTCTTT.

The chain uses TRBV6-5 and TRBJ1-2, with 11 bases aligning to TRBD1. The V gene end was trimmed by 2 bases and the J gene end by 7 bases; junction bases not matched to a gene: 3. The CDR3 loop spans 14 amino acids. Germline CDR1 reads MNHEY; CDR2 reads SVGAGI. CDR3 DNA: TGTGCCAGCAGTTACGGACAGGGGGCGAGTGGCTACACCTTC. Translation gives CASSYGQGASGYTF.

The chain links TRBV7-2 to TRBJ1-3, with a possible D match to TRBD1 (6 bases). This CDR3 spans 16 amino acids. Germline CDR1 is SGHTA and CDR2 is FQGNSA. Deletions cut 1 base from V and 3 bases from J, with 13 bases between. DNA for the CDR3: TGTGCCAGCAGCTTAGAATCAGGGGCAGGTGGAAACACCATATATTTT. This encodes CASSLESGAGGNTIYF.

DNA for the CDR3: TGTGCCAGCAGCTCGCTAGATCAGCCCCAGCATTTT. Its protein product is CASSSLDQPQHF. The gene calls are TRBV11-2 and TRBJ1-5; D unclear. Germline CDR1 SGHAT, CDR2 FQNNGV. The CDR3 runs 12 residues. The V end was cut by 4 bases, the J end by 5 bases, with 6 bases between.

This clone appeared a single time. The chain links TRBV27 to TRBJ2-2, with 8 bases fitting TRBD2. This CDR3 spans 16 amino acids. V dropped 4 bases and J dropped 4; count of bases not matched to a gene: 8. The V gene's germline CDR1 is MNHEY and CDR2 SMNVEV (reference sequence). CDR3 nucleotides: TGTGCCAGCAGTTCCCCCGGGACTAGGTCCACCGGGGAGCTGTTTTTT. Protein sequence: CASSSPGTRSTGELFF.

This clone was counted a single time. The V call is TRBV27, the J call TRBJ2-5; TRBD1 agrees at 7 bases. Germline CDR1 is MNHEY and CDR2 is SMNVEV (reference sequence). The CDR3 contains 16 residues. Trimming cost V 2 bases and J 3 bases; bases outside gene matches: 9. For the CDR3, the DNA is TGTGCCAGCAGTTTACTCGGACAGGTTGGGAAAGAGACCCAGTACTTC. This sequence encodes CASSLLGQVGKETQYF.

This chain connects TRBV11-3 to TRBJ2-3; 8 bases are shared with TRBD2. Germline CDR1 reads SGHNT; CDR2 reads YENEEA. CDR3 length equals 15 residues. J was trimmed by 4 bases and V by 0 bases; bases with no gene match: 3. CDR3 residues: CASSLDGRAADTQYF. CDR3 coding DNA: TGTGCCAGCAGCTTAGACGGGAGGGCGGCAGATACGCAGTATTTT.

The chain joins TRBV28 to TRBJ2-5; D unclear. This CDR3 is built from 12 residues. V was pared by 3 bases and J by 1 base, with 3 bases between. The germline CDR1 and CDR2 sequences are MDHEN and SYDVKM. The CDR3 DNA reads TGTGCCAGCAGTTTCGGCCAAGAGACCCAGTACTTC. It translates to CASSFGQETQYF.

The chain employs TRBV19 and TRBJ1-3, with 8 bases that match TRBD1. This CDR3 comprises 13 residues. The germline V gene encodes CDR1 LNHDA and CDR2 SQIVND (reference sequence). Losses at the gene ends were 7 bases for V and 3 bases for J; bases not matched to a gene: 2. The CDR3 sequence: CASTGGVGNTIYF. As DNA, the CDR3 is TGTGCCAGTACAGGGGGCGTTGGAAACACCATATATTTT.